A single sample is the source of the 18 T cell receptor beta chains below, sequenced in a study of OX40 agonist ivuxolimab in advanced cancers. Libraries were prepared by immunoSEQ multiplex PCR; TCRdb keeps only in-frame clonotypes and omits some of them. The table shows roughly 70,000 clones, with roughly 85% occurring only once. The specimen was CD4+ or CD8+ T cells sorted from blood, collected in a trial of the OX40 agonist ivuxolimab. The receptors were sampled from an adult with an advanced solid tumor such as melanoma, head and neck, liver or kidney cancer.

The chain couples TRBV30 to TRBJ1-1, with TRBD1 identical over 10 bases. Germline CDR1 GTSNPN, CDR2 SVGIG (reference sequence). V trimming: 6 bases; J trimming: 4 bases; junction bases outside the gene matches: 5. This CDR3 has 13 amino acids. CDR3 residues: CACVTGGGTEAFF. CDR3 coding DNA: TGTGCCTGTGTGACAGGGGGCGGCACTGAAGCTTTCTTT. The entire variable domain, with the rest obtained from reference TRBV30 and TRBJ1-1, is as follows: SQTIHQWPATLVQPVGSPLSLECTVEGTSNPNLYWYRQAAGRGLQLLFYSVGIGQISSEVPQNLSASRPQDRQFILSSKKLLLSDSGFYLCACVTGGGTEAFFGQGTRLTVV.

This clone has just one count. V and J are TRBV18 and TRBJ2-7; the match to TRBD1 covers 7 bases. CDR3 size: 13 residues. Germline-derived CDR1 and CDR2 are KGHSH and LQKENI. The J segment lost 2 bases and the V segment lost 6 bases, leaving 4 bases of the junction unmatched. CDR3 nucleotide sequence: TGTGCCAGCTCGGACGGGACAGCCTACGAGCAGTACTTC. Its protein is CASSDGTAYEQYF.

V and J are TRBV6-6 and TRBJ1-6, with D perhaps TRBD1 (5 bases). Germline V gene data show CDR1 as MNHNY and CDR2 as SVGAGI (reference sequence). Trimming cost V 6 bases and J 4 bases, with 10 bases left between them. The CDR3 contains 14 residues. In DNA, the CDR3 is TGTGCCAGCAGCCTGGGACGGTATAATTCACCCCTCCACTTT. Amino acids: CASSLGRYNSPLHF.

The CDR3 nucleotides are TGTGCCAGCAGAGTACAGGGGATTAGGAGGACCGGGGAGCTGTTTTTT. It yields the protein CASRVQGIRRTGELFF. This chain links TRBV28 with TRBJ2-2, with 7 bases lining up with TRBD1. Germline loops: CDR1 MDHEN, CDR2 SYDVKM. This CDR3 has 16 residues. Trimming cost V 6 bases and J 5 bases; bases outside gene matches: 12. Filled out from reference TRBV28 and TRBJ2-2, the complete variable domain reads DVKVTQSSRYLVKRTGEKVFLECVQDMDHENMFWYRQDPGLGLRLIYFSYDVKMKEKGDIPEGYSVSREKKERFSLILESASTNQTSMYLCASRVQGIRRTGELFFGEGSRLTVL.

V is TRBV5-5 and J is TRBJ2-3, with 12 bases identical to TRBD2. The length of the CDR3 is 18 residues. V lost 4 bases, J lost 3 bases, and 12 bases stayed unmatched. Germline loops: CDR1 SGHKS, CDR2 YYEKEE (reference sequence). The CDR3 DNA sequence: TGTGCCAGCAGCCGATCAGGGACTAGCGGGTCCTCGACAGATACGCAGTATTTT. It encodes CASSRSGTSGSSTDTQYF.

V and J are TRBV28 and TRBJ2-2, with 7 bases that match TRBD1. CDR1 MDHEN and CDR2 SYDVKM come from the germline V gene. The V gene end was trimmed by 5 bases and the J gene end by 0 bases; junction bases not matched to a gene: 0. The CDR3 extends over 14 amino acids. The CDR3 loop reads CASSGTANTGELFF. Here the CDR3 DNA reads TGTGCCAGCAGTGGGACAGCGAACACCGGGGAGCTGTTTTTT. The full variable domain, completed using reference TRBV28 and TRBJ2-2, is DVKVTQSSRYLVKRTGEKVFLECVQDMDHENMFWYRQDPGLGLRLIYFSYDVKMKEKGDIPEGYSVSREKKERFSLILESASTNQTSMYLCASSGTANTGELFFGEGSRLTVL.

The V gene is TRBV6-6, the J gene TRBJ1-5; D possibly corresponds to TRBD1 (6 bases). CDR1 MNHNY and CDR2 SVGAGI come from the germline V gene (reference sequence). The CDR3 is 15 amino acids. V was clipped by 5 bases and J by 3 bases, with 14 bases between them. The CDR3 DNA reads as TGTGCCAGCAGTACGGCAGGGGCTGACAATCAGCCCCAGCATTTT. Translation gives CASSTAGADNQPQHF.

Regarding this clone: The same CDR3 is also encoded by other DNA sequences in this sample. This rearrangement joins TRBV7-9 to TRBJ1-2, with D possibly matching TRBD1 (6 bases). Looked up from germline, CDR1 is SEHNR and CDR2 is FQNEAQ (reference sequence). Trimming pared 1 base from V and 3 bases from J, leaving 18 bases between. The CDR3 length is 17 residues. CDR3 in amino acids: CASSLGPSEKGDYGYTF. For the CDR3, the DNA is TGTGCCAGCAGCTTAGGCCCCTCCGAGAAGGGGGACTATGGCTACACCTTC.

This clone was observed a single time. The CDR3 coding sequence is TGTGCCAGCAGTTACTCGACCAACCAACCCTACAATGAGCAGTTCTTC. Translated, it gives CASSYSTNQPYNEQFF. The V gene is TRBV6-5, the J gene TRBJ2-1; no reliable D call. This CDR3 is built from 16 residues. Germline-derived CDR1 and CDR2 are MNHEY and SVGAGI. Trimming removed 0 bases from V and 2 bases from J, with 11 bases in between.

The chain has TRBV28 and TRBJ1-2; no clear D gene. This CDR3 contains 14 residues. CDR1 is MDHEN, CDR2 SYDVKM, per germline. V was shortened by 4 bases and J by 7 bases, with 16 bases between the two germline ends. The CDR3 is CASSSHRLARGYTF. CDR3 bases: TGTGCCAGCAGTTCTCATCGTTTGGCACGTGGCTACACCTTC.

The table lists this clone with a count of one. V gene TRBV19 combines with J gene TRBJ1-1, with D perhaps matching TRBD1 (6 bases). The CDR3 is 15 amino acids. Germline CDR1 reads LNHDA; CDR2 reads SQIVND (reference sequence). V was pared by 0 bases and J by 6 bases, with 14 bases between. CDR3 loop: CASSIDRQGFAEAFF. The CDR3 nucleotides read TGTGCCAGTAGTATAGATCGGCAGGGGTTCGCTGAAGCTTTCTTT.

The chain combines TRBV30 with TRBJ2-7, with 7 bases matching TRBD2. The CDR3 extends over 11 amino acids. CDR1 is GTSNPN, CDR2 SVGIG, per germline (reference sequence). Trimming took 8 bases from V and 5 from J; bases not matched to a gene: 6. CDR3: CAGGEGHEQYF. CDR3 nucleotide sequence: TGTGCCGGGGGGGAGGGACACGAGCAGTACTTC.

The V gene is TRBV6-1, the J gene TRBJ2-3; D gene unclear. V was pared by 5 bases and J by 6 bases, with 9 bases between. This CDR3 spans 12 amino acids. Germline V CDR1 and CDR2: MNHNS, SASEGT. The DNA of the CDR3 is TGTGCCAGCAGTCCGCGTCGGGATACGCAGTATTTT. Translated: CASSPRRDTQYF.

The chain carries TRBV2 and TRBJ2-7, with 10 nucleotides matching TRBD2. The germline CDR1 and CDR2 sequences are SNHLY and FYNNEI. Unmatched junction bases numbered 4, after V lost 7 bases and J lost 1 base. The CDR3 covers 14 residues. CDR3 DNA: TGTGCCAGCACCTTAGCGGGAGGTTCCTACGAGCAGTACTTC. Translating gives CASTLAGGSYEQYF.

The CDR3 protein is CASRRDGETQYF. For the CDR3, the DNA is TGTGCCAGCAGGCGGGACGGGGAGACCCAGTACTTC. The chain couples TRBV6-5 to TRBJ2-5; possible D gene TRBD2, 6 bases. The CDR3 contains 12 residues. Germline values: CDR1 MNHEY, CDR2 SVGAGI. Trimming cost V 6 bases and J 5 bases, with 10 bases left between them.

The sample holds one count of this clone. The J gene is TRBJ2-3, the V gene TRBV19; D is possibly TRBD2 (7 bases). The V and J ends lost 2 bases and 2 bases respectively, with 17 bases between them. Germline V gene data show CDR1 as LNHDA and CDR2 as SQIVND (reference sequence). CDR3 length equals 17 residues. The CDR3 nucleotides are TGTGCCAGTAGTATAACCCTCGCGGGGGCCAACACAGATACGCAGTATTTT. Translating gives CASSITLAGANTDTQYF.

This clone has a single count. The V call is TRBV28, the J call TRBJ1-4; 9 nucleotides agree with TRBD1. Germline V gene data show CDR1 as MDHEN and CDR2 as SYDVKM. V trimming: 2 bases; J trimming: 0 bases; junction bases outside the gene matches: 7. The CDR3 totals 18 residues. Here the CDR3 reads CASSLTLQGATTNEKLFF. CDR3 nucleotide sequence: TGTGCCAGCAGTTTAACCCTACAGGGGGCAACAACTAATGAAAAACTGTTTTTT.

The sample holds one count of this clone. V and J are TRBV29-1 and TRBJ2-7; perhaps TRBD1 as D (5 bases). This CDR3 is built from 11 residues. Germline V gene lookup returns CDR1 SQVTM and CDR2 ANQGSEA. V gave up 6 bases and J gave up 6 bases, with 12 bases separating them. Here the CDR3 DNA reads TGCAGCGTCCACAGGACGGGCGAGCAGTACTTC. This translates into CSVHRTGEQYF.